This T cell receptor (beta chain) appears in the sequencing data of a study of lymphopenia after photon versus proton radiotherapy. Sequencing was performed with immunoSEQ multiplex PCR; in TCRdb, only in-frame clones are kept and a portion is missing. This sample yields about 83,000 clones, of which 83% are seen a single time; under 1.5% belongs to the top ten. Findings and limits, study-wide: Relative stability marked proton patients; photon patients lost diversity and naive cells. Authors raise, but do not show, better survival with proton therapy. A bigger post-nadir fall in TCR diversity correlated inversely with survival time in deceased patients. Post-nadir diversity loss with photons came from oligoclonal expansion, particularly CD8+ Temra cells.

Germline V gene data show CDR1 as MNHEY and CDR2 as SVGAGI. There are 14 residues in the CDR3. The germline V and J ends were trimmed by 0 bases and 6 bases, with 9 bases remaining between them. This clone showed up just once. Its antigen is unknown. The source was peripheral blood, collected from a patient treated with proton-based radiotherapy. V gene TRBV6-5 combines with J gene TRBJ1-5; D is possibly TRBD1 (5 bases). This receptor was identified in a man in his fifties or sixties with pancreatic cancer. CDR3 in amino acids: CASSYSGGSQPQHF. CDR3 nucleotides: TGTGCCAGCAGTTACTCGGGGGGAAGTCAGCCCCAGCATTTT.